The table lists the clone carrying this T cell receptor (beta chain) with many counts. Time point given: newly diagnosed GD, antithyroid drugs for less than 3 months. PBMCs were the source of the RNA used for TCR sequencing. Library construction for TCR beta used iRepertoire HTBI primers and Arm-PCR of CDR3 regions. TCRdb processed the multiplex PCR reads anew with MiXCR; each CDR3 protein has one entry. The sample yields roughly 350,000 distinct CDR3 sequences, 15% to 20% seen once. This entry is derived from a study of regulatory T cells in long-lasting Graves disease. The V gene's germline CDR1 is SGHTA and CDR2 FQGTGA. The CDR3 runs to 16 residues. V lost 0 bases and J lost 0, with 6 bases in between. The sample was also linked to a second study, of T cells in Graves' hyperthyroidism and ophthalmopathy. This second report adds: Investigators excluded patients with uncontrolled infection, other autoimmune disease, pregnancy or lactation.

This TCR derives from a man in his forties with Graves disease. Sample: peripheral blood mononuclear cells (PBMCs), taken at new diagnosis, from a patient treated with antithyroid drugs. V is TRBV7-3 and J is TRBJ2-6, with TRBD2 as a possible D gene (6 bases). In nucleotides, the CDR3 is TGTGCCAGCAGCTTAACGCGGGACTCTGGGGCCAACGTCCTGACTTTC. Protein sequence: CASSLTRDSGANVLTF.